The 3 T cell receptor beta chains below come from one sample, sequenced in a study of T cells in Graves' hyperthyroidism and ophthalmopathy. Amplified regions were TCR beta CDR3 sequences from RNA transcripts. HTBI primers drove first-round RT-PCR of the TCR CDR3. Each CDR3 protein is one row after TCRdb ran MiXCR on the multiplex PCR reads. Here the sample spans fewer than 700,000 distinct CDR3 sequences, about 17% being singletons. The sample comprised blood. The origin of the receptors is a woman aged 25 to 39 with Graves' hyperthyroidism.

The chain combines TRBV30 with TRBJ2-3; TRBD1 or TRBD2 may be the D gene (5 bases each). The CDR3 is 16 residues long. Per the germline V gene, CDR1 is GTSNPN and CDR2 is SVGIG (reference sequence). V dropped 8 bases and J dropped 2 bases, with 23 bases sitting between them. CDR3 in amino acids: CALNPRGRDFTDTQYF. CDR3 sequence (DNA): TGTGCCCTTAACCCCCGGGGCAGGGATTTCACAGATACGCAGTATTTT.

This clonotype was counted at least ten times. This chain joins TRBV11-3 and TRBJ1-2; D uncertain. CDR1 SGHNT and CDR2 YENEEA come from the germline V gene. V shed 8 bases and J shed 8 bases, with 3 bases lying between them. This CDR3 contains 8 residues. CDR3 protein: CASGGYTF. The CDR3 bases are TGTGCCAGCGGGGGCTACACCTTC.

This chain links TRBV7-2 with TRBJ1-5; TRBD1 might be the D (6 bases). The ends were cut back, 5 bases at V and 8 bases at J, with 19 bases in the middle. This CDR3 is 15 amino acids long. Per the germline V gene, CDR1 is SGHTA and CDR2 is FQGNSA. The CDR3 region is CASSRVRGAGEPQHF. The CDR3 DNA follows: TGTGCCAGCAGCCGCGTGCGGGGGGCAGGTGAGCCCCAGCATTTT.